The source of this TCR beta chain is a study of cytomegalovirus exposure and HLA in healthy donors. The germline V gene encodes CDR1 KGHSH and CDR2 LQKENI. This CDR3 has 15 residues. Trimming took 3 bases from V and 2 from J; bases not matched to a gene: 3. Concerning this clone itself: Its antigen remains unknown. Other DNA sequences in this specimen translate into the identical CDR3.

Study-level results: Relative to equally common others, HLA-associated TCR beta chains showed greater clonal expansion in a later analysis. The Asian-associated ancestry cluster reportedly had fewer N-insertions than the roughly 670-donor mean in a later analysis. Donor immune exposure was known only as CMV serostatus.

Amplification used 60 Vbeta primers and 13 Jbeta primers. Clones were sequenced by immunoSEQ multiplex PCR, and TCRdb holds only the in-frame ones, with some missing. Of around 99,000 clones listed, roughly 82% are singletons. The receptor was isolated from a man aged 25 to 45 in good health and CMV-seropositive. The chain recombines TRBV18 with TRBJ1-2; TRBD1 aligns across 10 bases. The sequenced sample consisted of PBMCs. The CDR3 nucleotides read TGTGCCAGCTCACCGGGACAGGGGCTGAACTATGGCTACACCTTC. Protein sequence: CASSPGQGLNYGYTF. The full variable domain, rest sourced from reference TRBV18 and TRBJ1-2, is NAGVMQNPRHLVRRRGQEARLRCSPMKGHSHVYWYRQLPEEGLKFMVYLQKENIIDESGMPKERFSAEFPKEGPSILRIQQVVRGDSAAYFCASSPGQGLNYGYTFGSGTRLTVV.